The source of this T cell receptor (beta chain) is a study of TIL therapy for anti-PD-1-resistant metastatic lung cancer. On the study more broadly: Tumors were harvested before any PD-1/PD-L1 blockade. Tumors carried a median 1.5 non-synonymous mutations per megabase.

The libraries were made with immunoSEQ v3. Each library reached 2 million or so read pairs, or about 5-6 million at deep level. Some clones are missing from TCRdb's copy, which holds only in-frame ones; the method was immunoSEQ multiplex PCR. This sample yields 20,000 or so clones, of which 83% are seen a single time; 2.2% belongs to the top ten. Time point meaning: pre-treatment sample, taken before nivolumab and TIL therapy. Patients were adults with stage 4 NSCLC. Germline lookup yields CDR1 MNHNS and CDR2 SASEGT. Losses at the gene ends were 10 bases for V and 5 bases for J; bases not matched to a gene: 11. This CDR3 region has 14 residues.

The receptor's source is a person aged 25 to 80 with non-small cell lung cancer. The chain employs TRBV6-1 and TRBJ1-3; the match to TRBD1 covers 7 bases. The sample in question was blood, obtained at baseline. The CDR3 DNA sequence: TGTGCCACAGTCAGGGGGTTCGGTCGAAACACCATATATTTT. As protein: CATVRGFGRNTIYF.